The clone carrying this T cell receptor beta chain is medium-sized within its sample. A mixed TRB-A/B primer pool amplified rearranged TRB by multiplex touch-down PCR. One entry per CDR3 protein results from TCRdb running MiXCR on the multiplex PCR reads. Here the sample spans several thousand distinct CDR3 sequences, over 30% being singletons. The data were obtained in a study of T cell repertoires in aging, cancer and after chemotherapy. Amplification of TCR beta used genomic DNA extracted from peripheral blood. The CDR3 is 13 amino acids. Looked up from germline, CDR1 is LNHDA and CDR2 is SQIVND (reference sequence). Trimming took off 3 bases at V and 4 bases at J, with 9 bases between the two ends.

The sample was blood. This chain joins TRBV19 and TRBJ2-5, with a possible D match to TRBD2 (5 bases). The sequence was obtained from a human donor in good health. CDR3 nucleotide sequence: TGTGCCAGTAGTATTCTAGCAGGAGAGACCCAGTACTTC. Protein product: CASSILAGETQYF.